The clone carrying this T cell receptor (beta chain) was recorded a few times. Its antigen is as yet unknown. The data were obtained in a study of blood T cells in healthy people across ages. On the study more broadly: Template switching picked up about one barcoded beta molecule for each two T cells. The study, taken as a whole, reports: Without sorted subsets, naive and antigen-experienced compartments could not be conclusively compared.

The second PCR ran roughly 7 to 11 cycles with a sample-barcoded 5' primer and J-beta primers. Individual samples furnished no less than 2.5 million CDR3-containing paired-end reads apiece. TCRdb reprocessed the 5' RACE reads via MiXCR and lists one record per CDR3 protein. The sample records 500,000 to 600,000 distinct CDR3 sequences, 27% being singletons. The study drew donors from healthy Caucasian individuals in Russia aged 6 to 90. This TCR derives from a woman in her 70s in good health. Sequencing input: blood.

The CDR3 region is CASSTTSYNEQFF. In nucleotides, the CDR3 is TGTGCCAGCAGTACCACAAGTTACAATGAGCAGTTCTTC. This rearrangement joins TRBV27 to TRBJ2-1, with D hard to call. Between the trimmed V and J ends, which lost 5 bases and 4 bases, there was a span of 9 bases. The CDR3 contains 13 residues. CDR1 and CDR2 from the germline V gene are MNHEY and SMNVEV (reference sequence).